This T cell receptor (beta chain) was obtained from a study of blood T cell repertoires in COVID-19. Germline V gene sequence: CDR1 SQVTM, CDR2 ANQGSEA. V was pared by 7 bases and J by 0 bases, with 12 bases between. This CDR3 has 13 amino acids. In the study's own analysis: Estimated nucleated cell counts came from reference gene primer amplification. The table came from immunoSEQ multiplex PCR; TCRdb's copy has only in-frame clones and leaves some out. The DNA was the basis for D and trimming; V, J and clone size are from that table. The table includes about 64,000 clones, 70% to 90% detected once. This chain links TRBV29-1 with TRBJ1-1; tentatively, D is TRBD1 (6 bases). The origin of this receptor is a man in his forties or fifties with active COVID-19. The specimen sequenced was peripheral blood. The CDR3 coding sequence is TGCAGCGCTAGGACAGTTTTGAACACTGAAGCTTTCTTT. Amino acid sequence: CSARTVLNTEAFF.